The present entry profiles one T cell receptor beta chain with its context. This sample stems from a study of blood T cell repertoires in COVID-19. Profiled with immunoSEQ multiplex PCR; TCRdb holds only in-frame clones, not every one. The repertoire holds roughly 290,000 clones, with around 89% as singletons. V shed 2 bases and J 7 bases; nucleotides not matched to a gene: 9. Germline CDR1 and CDR2: GTSNPN and SVGIG (reference sequence). This CDR3 is built from 15 residues. This receptor was obtained from a woman between 18 and 30 years old with acute COVID-19. Material: PBMCs or T cells enriched from blood (not recorded which). The V gene is TRBV30, the J gene TRBJ1-4, with 8 bases matching TRBD1. In DNA form, the CDR3 reads TGTGCCTGGAGTCACAGGGGGTATAGTGGTGAAAAACTGTTTTTT. Encoded protein: CAWSHRGYSGEKLFF.